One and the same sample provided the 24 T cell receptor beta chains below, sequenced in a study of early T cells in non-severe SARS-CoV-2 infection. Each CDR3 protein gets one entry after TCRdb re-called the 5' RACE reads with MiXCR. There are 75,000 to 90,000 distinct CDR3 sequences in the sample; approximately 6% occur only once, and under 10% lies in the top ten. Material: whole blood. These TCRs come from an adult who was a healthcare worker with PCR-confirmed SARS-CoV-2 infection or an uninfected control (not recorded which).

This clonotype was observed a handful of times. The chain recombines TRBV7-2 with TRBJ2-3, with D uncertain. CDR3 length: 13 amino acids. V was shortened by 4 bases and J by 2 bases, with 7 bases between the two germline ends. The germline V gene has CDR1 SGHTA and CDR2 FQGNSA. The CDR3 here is CASSSPITDTQYF. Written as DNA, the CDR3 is TGTGCCAGCAGCTCCCCCATCACAGATACGCAGTATTTT.

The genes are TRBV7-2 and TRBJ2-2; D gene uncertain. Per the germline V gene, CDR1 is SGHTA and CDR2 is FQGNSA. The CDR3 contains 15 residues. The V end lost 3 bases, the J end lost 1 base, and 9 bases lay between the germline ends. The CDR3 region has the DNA TGTGCCAGCAGCTTTTATTCCGGGAACACCGGGGAGCTGTTTTTT. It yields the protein CASSFYSGNTGELFF.

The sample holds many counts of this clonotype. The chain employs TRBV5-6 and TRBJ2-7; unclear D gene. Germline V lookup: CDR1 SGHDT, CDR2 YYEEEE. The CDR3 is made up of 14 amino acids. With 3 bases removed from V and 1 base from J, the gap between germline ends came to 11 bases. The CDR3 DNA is TGTGCCAGCAGCTCCATCCACGGGTCCTACGAGCAGTACTTC. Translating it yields CASSSIHGSYEQYF. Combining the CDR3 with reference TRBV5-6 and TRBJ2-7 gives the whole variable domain DAGVTQSPTHLIKTRGQQVTLRCSPKSGHDTVSWYQQALGQGPQFIFQYYEEEERQRGNFPDRFSGHQFPNYSSELNVNALLLGDSALYLCASSSIHGSYEQYFGPGTRLTVT.

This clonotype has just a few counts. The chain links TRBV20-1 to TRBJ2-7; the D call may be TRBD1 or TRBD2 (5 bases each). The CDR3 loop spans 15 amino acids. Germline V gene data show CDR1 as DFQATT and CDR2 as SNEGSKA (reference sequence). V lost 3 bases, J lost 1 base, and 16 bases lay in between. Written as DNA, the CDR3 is TGCAGTGCTAGGGGTGGGGCGGGTAATTCCTACGAGCAGTACTTC. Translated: CSARGGAGNSYEQYF.

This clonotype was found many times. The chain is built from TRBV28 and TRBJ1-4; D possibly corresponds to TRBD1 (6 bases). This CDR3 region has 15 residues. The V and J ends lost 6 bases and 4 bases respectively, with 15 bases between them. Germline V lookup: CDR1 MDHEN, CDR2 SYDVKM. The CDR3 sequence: CASRPLGQSNEKLFF. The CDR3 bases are TGTGCCAGCAGGCCACTCGGACAGAGTAATGAAAAACTGTTTTTT.

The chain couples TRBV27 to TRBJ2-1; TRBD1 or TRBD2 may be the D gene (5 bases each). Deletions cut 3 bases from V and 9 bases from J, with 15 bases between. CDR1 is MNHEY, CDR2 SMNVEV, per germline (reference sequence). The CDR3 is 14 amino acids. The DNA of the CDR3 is TGTGCCAGCAGTTTGGACGGGACCGACTTTGAGCAGTTCTTC. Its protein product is CASSLDGTDFEQFF.

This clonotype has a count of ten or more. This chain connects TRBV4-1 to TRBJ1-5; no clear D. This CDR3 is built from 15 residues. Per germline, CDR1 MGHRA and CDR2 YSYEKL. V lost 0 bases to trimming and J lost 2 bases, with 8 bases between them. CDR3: CASSQEVNGNQPQHF. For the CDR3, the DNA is TGCGCCAGCAGCCAAGAGGTTAATGGCAATCAGCCCCAGCATTTT.

The CDR3 sequence: CASSLVQGAEETQYF. CDR3 bases: TGTGCCAGCAGCTTAGTCCAGGGGGCGGAGGAGACCCAGTACTTC. The chain recombines TRBV7-9 with TRBJ2-5; 8 bases map to TRBD1. J was trimmed by 5 bases and V by 1 base; bases with no gene match: 6. The CDR3 length is 15 residues. The germline V gene has CDR1 SEHNR and CDR2 FQNEAQ (reference sequence). The whole variable domain, filled in from reference TRBV7-9 and TRBJ2-5, reads DTGVSQNPRHKITKRGQNVTFRCDPISEHNRLYWYRQTLGQGPEFLTYFQNEAQLEKSRLLSDRFSAERPKGSFSTLEIQRTEQGDSAMYLCASSLVQGAEETQYFGPGTRLLVL.

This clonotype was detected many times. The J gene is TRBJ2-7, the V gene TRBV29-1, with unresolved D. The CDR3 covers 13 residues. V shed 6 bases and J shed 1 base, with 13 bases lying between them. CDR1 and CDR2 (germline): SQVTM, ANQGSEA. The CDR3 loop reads CSVAVSESYEQYF. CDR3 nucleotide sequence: TGCAGCGTCGCGGTCAGCGAATCCTACGAGCAGTACTTC.

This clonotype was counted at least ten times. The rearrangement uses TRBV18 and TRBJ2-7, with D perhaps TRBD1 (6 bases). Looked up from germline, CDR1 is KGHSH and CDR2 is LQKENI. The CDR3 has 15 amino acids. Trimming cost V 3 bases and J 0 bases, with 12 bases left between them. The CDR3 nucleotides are TGTGCCAGCTCACCGAGGACAGAGAGCTCCTACGAGCAGTACTTC. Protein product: CASSPRTESSYEQYF.

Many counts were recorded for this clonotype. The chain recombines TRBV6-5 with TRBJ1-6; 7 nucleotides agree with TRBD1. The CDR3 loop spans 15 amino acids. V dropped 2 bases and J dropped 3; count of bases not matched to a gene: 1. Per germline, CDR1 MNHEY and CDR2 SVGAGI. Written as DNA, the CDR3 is TGTGCCAGCAGTTACACAGGGGTCTATAATTCACCCCTCCACTTT. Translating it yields CASSYTGVYNSPLHF.

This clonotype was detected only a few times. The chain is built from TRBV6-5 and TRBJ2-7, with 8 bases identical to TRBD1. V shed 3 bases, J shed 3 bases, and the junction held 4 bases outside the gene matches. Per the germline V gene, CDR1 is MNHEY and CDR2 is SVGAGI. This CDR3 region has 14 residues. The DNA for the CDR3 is TGTGCCAGCAGTTATAGACAGGGGAACTACGAGCAGTACTTC. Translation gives CASSYRQGNYEQYF.

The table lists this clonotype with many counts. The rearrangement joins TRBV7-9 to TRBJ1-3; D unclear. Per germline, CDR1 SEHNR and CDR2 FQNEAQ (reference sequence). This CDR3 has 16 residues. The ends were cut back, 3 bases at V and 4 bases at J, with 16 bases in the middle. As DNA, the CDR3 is TGTGCCAGCAGCTTGAAGGCCCTTTTGCAGGGAAACACCATATATTTT. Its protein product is CASSLKALLQGNTIYF. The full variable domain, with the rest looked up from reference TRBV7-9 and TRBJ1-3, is DTGVSQNPRHKITKRGQNVTFRCDPISEHNRLYWYRQTLGQGPEFLTYFQNEAQLEKSRLLSDRFSAERPKGSFSTLEIQRTEQGDSAMYLCASSLKALLQGNTIYFGEGSWLTVV.

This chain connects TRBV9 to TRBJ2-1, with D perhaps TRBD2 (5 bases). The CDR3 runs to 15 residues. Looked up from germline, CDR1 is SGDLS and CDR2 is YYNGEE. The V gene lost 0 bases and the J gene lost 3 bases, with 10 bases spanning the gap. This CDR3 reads CASSVGIGVYNEQFF. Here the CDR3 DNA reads TGTGCCAGCAGCGTAGGGATCGGGGTCTACAATGAGCAGTTCTTC. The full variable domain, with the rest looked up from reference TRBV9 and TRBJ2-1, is DSGVTQTPKHLITATGQRVTLRCSPRSGDLSVYWYQQSLDQGLQFLIQYYNGEERAKGNILERFSAQQFPDLHSELNLSSLELGDSALYFCASSVGIGVYNEQFFGPGTRLTVL.

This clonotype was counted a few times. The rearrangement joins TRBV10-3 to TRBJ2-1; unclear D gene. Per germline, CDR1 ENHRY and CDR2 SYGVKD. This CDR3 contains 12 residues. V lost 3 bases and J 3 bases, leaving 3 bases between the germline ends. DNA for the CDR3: TGTGCCATCAGTGACAGCTACAATGAGCAGTTCTTC. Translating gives CAISDSYNEQFF.

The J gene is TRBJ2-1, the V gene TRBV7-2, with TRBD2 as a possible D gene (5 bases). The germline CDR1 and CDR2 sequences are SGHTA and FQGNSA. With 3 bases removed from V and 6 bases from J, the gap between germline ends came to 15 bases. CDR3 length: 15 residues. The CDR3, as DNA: TGTGCCAGCAGCTTCAGAGGGCCCTCAAGCAATGAGCAGTTCTTC. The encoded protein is CASSFRGPSSNEQFF.

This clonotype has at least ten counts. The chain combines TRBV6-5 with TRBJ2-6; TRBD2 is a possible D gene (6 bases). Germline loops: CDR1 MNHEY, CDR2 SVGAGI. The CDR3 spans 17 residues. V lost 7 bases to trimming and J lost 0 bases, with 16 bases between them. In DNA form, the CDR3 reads TGTGCCAGCACCCTAGCGCGGCGGTTCTCTGGGGCCAACGTCCTGACTTTC. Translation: CASTLARRFSGANVLTF.

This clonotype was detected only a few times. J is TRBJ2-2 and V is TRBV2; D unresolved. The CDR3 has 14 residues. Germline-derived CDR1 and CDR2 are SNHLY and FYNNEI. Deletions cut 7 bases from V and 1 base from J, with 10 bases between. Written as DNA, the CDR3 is TGTGCCAGCACGGGCCGAGGGAACACCGGGGAGCTGTTTTTT. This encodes CASTGRGNTGELFF.

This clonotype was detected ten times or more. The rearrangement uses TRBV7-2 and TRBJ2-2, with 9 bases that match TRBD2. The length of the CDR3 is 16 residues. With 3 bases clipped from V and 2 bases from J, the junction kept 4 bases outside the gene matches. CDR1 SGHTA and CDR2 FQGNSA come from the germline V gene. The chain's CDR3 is CASSFNSGRNTGELFF. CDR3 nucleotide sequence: TGTGCCAGCAGCTTTAATAGCGGGAGAAACACCGGGGAGCTGTTTTTT.

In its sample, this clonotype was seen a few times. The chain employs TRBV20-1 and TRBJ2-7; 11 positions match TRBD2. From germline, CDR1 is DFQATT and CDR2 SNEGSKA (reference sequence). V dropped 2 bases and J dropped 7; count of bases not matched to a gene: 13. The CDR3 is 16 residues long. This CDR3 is CSARPIDTSGSSEQYF. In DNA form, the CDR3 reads TGCAGTGCTAGACCCATAGACACTAGCGGGAGTTCTGAGCAGTACTTC.

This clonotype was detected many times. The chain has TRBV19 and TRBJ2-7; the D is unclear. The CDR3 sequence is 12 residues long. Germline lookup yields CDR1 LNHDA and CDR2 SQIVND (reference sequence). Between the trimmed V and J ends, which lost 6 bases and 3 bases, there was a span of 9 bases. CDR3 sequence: CASSPDDYEQYF. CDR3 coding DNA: TGTGCCAGTAGCCCCGATGACTACGAGCAGTACTTC.

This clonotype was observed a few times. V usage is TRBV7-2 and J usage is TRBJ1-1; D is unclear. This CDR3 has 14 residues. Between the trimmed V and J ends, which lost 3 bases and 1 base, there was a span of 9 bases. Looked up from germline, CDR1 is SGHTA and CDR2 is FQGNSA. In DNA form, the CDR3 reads TGTGCCAGCAGCTTTGGAGGTCAGAACACTGAAGCTTTCTTT. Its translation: CASSFGGQNTEAFF.

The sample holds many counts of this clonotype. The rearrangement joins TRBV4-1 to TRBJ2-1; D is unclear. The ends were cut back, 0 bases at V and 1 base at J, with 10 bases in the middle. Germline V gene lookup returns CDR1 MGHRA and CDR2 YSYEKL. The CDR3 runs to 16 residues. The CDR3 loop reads CASSQDFSASYNEQFF. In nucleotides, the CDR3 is TGCGCCAGCAGCCAAGACTTCAGTGCATCCTACAATGAGCAGTTCTTC.

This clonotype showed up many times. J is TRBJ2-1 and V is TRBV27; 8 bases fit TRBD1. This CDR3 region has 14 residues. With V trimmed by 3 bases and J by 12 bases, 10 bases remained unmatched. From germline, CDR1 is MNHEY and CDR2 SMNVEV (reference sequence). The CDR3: CASSFSNRGEVQFF. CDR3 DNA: TGTGCCAGCAGTTTCTCCAACAGGGGGGAAGTGCAGTTCTTC.